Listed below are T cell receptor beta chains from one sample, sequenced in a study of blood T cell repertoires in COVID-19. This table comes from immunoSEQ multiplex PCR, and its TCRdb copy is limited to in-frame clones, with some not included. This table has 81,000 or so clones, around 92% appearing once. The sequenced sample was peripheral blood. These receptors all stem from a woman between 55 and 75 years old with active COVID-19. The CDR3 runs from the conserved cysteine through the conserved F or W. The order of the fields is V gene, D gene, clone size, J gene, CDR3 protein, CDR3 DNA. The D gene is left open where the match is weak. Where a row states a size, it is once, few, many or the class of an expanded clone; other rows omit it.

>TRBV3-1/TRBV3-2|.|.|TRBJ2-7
CASSQVYATPVEQYF
TGTGCCAGCAGCCAAGTATACGCGACTCCCGTCGAGCAGTACTTC
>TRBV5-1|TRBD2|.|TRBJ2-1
CASSPGLAEYNEQFF
TGCGCCAGCAGCCCGGGACTAGCGGAATACAATGAGCAGTTCTTC
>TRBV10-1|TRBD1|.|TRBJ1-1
CASVGQGGEAFF
TGCGCCAGCGTAGGACAGGGTGGCGAAGCTTTCTTT
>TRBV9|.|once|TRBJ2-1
CASSPGTKTYNEQFF
TGTGCCAGCAGCCCCGGGACAAAAACCTACAATGAGCAGTTCTTC
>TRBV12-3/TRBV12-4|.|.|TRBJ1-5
CASSLFPNQPQHF
TGTGCCAGCAGTTTATTCCCAAATCAGCCCCAGCATTTT
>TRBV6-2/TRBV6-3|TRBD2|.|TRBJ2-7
CASSPRLATNSYEQYF
TGTGCCAGCAGTCCCCGACTAGCGACGAATTCCTACGAGCAGTACTTC
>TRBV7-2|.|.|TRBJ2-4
CASSLSAGGYQYF
TGTGCCAGCAGCTTATCGGCAGGGGGGTATCAGTACTTC
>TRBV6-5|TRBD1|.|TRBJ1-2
CASTWTGFGYTF
TGTGCCAGCACCTGGACAGGGTTTGGCTACACCTTC
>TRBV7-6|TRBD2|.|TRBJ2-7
CASSPRAGGLTEQYF
TGTGCCAGCAGCCCCCGGGCGGGAGGGCTTACCGAGCAGTACTTC
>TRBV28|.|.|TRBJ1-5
CASSSPTGPNQPQHF
TGTGCCAGCAGTTCCCCGACAGGACCCAATCAGCCCCAGCATTTT
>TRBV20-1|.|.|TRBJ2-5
CSASQLGGEETQYF
TGCAGTGCTAGTCAACTAGGGGGGGAAGAGACCCAGTACTTC
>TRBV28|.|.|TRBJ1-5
CASRLGGRGGYSNQPQHF
TGTGCCAGCAGGTTGGGGGGACGGGGAGGATATAGCAATCAGCCCCAGCATTTT
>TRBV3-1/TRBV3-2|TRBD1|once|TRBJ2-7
CASSRDRREQYF
TGTGCCAGCAGCCGGGACAGGCGCGAGCAGTACTTC
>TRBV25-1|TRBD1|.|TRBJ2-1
CASSKQGAQGNEQFF
TGTGCCAGCAGCAAACAGGGGGCCCAGGGCAATGAGCAGTTCTTC
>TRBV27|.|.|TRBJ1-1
CASSFDRNTEAFF
TGTGCCAGCAGTTTCGACAGGAACACTGAAGCTTTCTTT
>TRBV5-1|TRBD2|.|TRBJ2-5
CASSFLAGGSQETQYF
TGCGCCAGCAGCTTCCTAGCGGGGGGCTCACAAGAGACCCAGTACTTC
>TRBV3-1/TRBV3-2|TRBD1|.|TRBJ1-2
CASSPGTDDRYTF
TGTGCCAGCAGCCCCGGGACAGATGATCGCTACACCTTC
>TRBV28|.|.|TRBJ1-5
CASTIDSNQPQHF
TGTGCCAGCACTATAGATAGCAATCAGCCCCAGCATTTT
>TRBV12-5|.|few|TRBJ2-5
CASGSRRWETQYF
TGTGCTAGTGGTTCAAGGAGGTGGGAGACCCAGTACTTC
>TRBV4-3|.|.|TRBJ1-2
CASSQVAGAGWGGYTF
TGCGCCAGCAGCCAAGTTGCGGGGGCGGGTTGGGGTGGCTACACCTTC
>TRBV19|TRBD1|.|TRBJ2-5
CASSMSRTGLGETQYF
TGTGCCAGTAGTATGAGCCGGACAGGGTTAGGGGAGACCCAGTACTTC
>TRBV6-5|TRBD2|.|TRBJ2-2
CASSYSGLATMGELFF
TGTGCCAGCAGTTACTCGGGACTAGCGACAATGGGGGAGCTGTTTTTT
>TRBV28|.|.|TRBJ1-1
CASSLIGPGVRPIEAFF
TGTGCCAGCAGTTTGATTGGGCCAGGGGTTAGACCTATAGAAGCTTTCTTT
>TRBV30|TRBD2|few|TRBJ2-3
CAWTPGTSGTDTQYF
TGTGCCTGGACTCCCGGGACTAGCGGCACAGATACGCAGTATTTT
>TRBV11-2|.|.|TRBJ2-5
CASSLYAAQETQYF
TGTGCCAGCAGCTTATACGCGGCCCAAGAGACCCAGTACTTC
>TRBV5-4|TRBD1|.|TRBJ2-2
CASSLGGGQGTGELFF
TGTGCCAGCAGCTTGGGAGGGGGACAGGGCACCGGGGAGCTGTTTTTT
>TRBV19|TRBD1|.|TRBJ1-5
CASTTRDRYQPQHF
TGTGCCAGTACCACCCGGGACAGGTATCAGCCCCAGCATTTT
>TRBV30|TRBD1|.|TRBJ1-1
CAWSPDRGAAEAFF
TGTGCCTGGAGTCCAGACAGGGGGGCCGCTGAAGCTTTCTTT
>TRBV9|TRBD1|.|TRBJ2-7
CASSVGGQGLSYEQYF
TGTGCCAGCAGCGTAGGGGGACAGGGTCTCTCCTACGAGCAGTACTTC
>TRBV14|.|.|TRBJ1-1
CASSQTQGTEAFF
TGTGCCAGCAGCCAAACGCAGGGTACTGAAGCTTTCTTT
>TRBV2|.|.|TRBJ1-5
CASSDDEGASNQPQHF
TGTGCCAGCAGTGATGACGAGGGAGCCAGCAATCAGCCCCAGCATTTT
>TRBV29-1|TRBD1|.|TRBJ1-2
CSVGGTGYSYGYTF
TGCAGCGTTGGTGGGACAGGGTATAGCTATGGCTACACCTTC
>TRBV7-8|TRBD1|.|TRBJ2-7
CASRIMGQGPYEQYF
TGTGCCAGCAGAATCATGGGACAGGGACCTTACGAGCAGTACTTC
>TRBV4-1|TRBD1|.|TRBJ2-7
CASSFGQGGYEQYF
TGCGCCAGCAGCTTTGGACAGGGGGGTTACGAGCAGTACTTC
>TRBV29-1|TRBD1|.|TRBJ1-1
CSVGQGRTEAFF
TGCAGCGTAGGACAGGGGAGGACTGAAGCTTTCTTT
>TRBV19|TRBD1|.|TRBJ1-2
CASSIPWDSNYGYTF
TGTGCCAGTAGTATACCCTGGGACAGTAACTATGGCTACACCTTC
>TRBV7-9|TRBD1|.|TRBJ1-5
CASSLGNRGRDQPQHF
TGTGCCAGCAGCTTAGGGAACAGGGGGCGAGACCAGCCCCAGCATTTT
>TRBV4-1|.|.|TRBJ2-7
CASRPALTVAGHEQYF
TGCGCCAGCAGACCCGCACTGACAGTCGCCGGCCACGAGCAGTACTTC
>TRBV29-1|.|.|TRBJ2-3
CSVDRGESTDTQYF
TGCAGCGTTGATCGGGGTGAGAGCACAGATACGCAGTATTTT
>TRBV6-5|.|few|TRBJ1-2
CASSYDSNYGYTF
TGTGCCAGCAGTTACGACAGTAACTATGGCTACACCTTC
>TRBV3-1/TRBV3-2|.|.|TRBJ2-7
CASSQDLAGREQYF
TGTGCCAGCAGCCAAGATCTGGCAGGTAGGGAGCAGTACTTC
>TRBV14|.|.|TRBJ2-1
CASSQDQAPYNEQFF
TGTGCCAGCAGCCAAGACCAGGCCCCCTACAATGAGCAGTTCTTC
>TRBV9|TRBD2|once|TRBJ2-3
CASSVLAGVITDTQYF
TGTGCCAGCAGCGTTCTAGCGGGGGTTATCACAGATACGCAGTATTTT
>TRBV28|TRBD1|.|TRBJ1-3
CASRGNPGQGLGNTIYF
TGTGCCAGCAGGGGTAATCCGGGACAGGGGTTGGGAAACACCATATATTTT
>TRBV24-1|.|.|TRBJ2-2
CATSDLWRSGELFF
TGTGCCACCAGTGATTTGTGGAGATCCGGGGAGCTGTTTTTT
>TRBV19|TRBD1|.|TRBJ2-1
CASSRGTGVYNEQFF
TGTGCCAGTAGTAGGGGTACAGGGGTCTACAATGAGCAGTTCTTC